These 21 T cell receptor beta chains were all obtained from the same sample, sequenced in a study of T cells in localized non-small cell lung cancer. Profiling relied on immunoSEQ multiplex PCR, and the TCRdb table lists in-frame clones only, not all of them. The sample yields 20,000 or so clones, about 83% seen once. Sequenced material: peripheral blood, taken before any cancer treatment. Source of these receptors: a man aged 40-75 years with stage I lung adenocarcinoma.

This clone has just one count. This chain joins TRBV5-4 and TRBJ2-7; 10 positions agree with TRBD1. The CDR3 covers 15 residues. V dropped 5 bases and J dropped 1; count of bases not matched to a gene: 6. Per the germline V gene, CDR1 is SGHNT and CDR2 is YYREEE (reference sequence). The CDR3 bases are TGTGCCAGCAGTCCACCGGGACAGGGGTCCTACGAGCAGTACTTC. Its protein is CASSPPGQGSYEQYF.

This chain connects TRBV6-1 to TRBJ2-7, with a possible D match to TRBD1 (6 bases). The CDR3 has 15 amino acids. CDR1 is MNHNS, CDR2 SASEGT, per germline. V gave up 2 bases and J gave up 0 bases, with 11 bases separating them. The CDR3 bases are TGTGCCAGCAGTGAATTTGGGACACCCTCCTACGAGCAGTACTTC. Translated: CASSEFGTPSYEQYF.

This clone was recorded once. The gene calls are TRBV27 and TRBJ1-2; possible D gene TRBD1, 5 bases. V was pared by 5 bases and J by 5 bases, with 12 bases between. CDR1 is MNHEY and CDR2 is SMNVEV in the germline V gene (reference sequence). The CDR3 sequence is 13 residues long. This CDR3 is CASSLREGYGYTF. As DNA, the CDR3 is TGTGCCAGCAGTCTCCGGGAGGGGTATGGCTACACCTTC.

The chain joins TRBV11-2 to TRBJ2-3; TRBD1 is a possible D gene (6 bases). Per the germline V gene, CDR1 is SGHAT and CDR2 is FQNNGV. V was cut by 5 bases and J by 5 bases, with 17 bases left in between. This CDR3 is 15 amino acids long. The chain's CDR3 is CASSPSPGAGDTQYF. The CDR3 DNA reads as TGTGCCAGCAGCCCAAGCCCAGGGGCTGGAGATACGCAGTATTTT.

This clone occurred a few times. CDR3 loop: CASSSDRGQGHAGYTF. CDR3 DNA sequence: TGTGCCAGCAGTTCCGACCGGGGACAGGGTCATGCTGGCTACACCTTC. This rearrangement joins TRBV6-5 to TRBJ1-2, with 9 bases aligning to TRBD1. The CDR3 extends over 16 amino acids. J was trimmed by 7 bases and V by 4 bases; bases with no gene match: 13. Germline V lookup: CDR1 MNHEY, CDR2 SVGAGI.

The CDR3 loop is CASSRDRTGADENIQYF. The DNA for the CDR3 is TGCGCCAGCAGCCGCGACCGCACGGGAGCGGACGAAAACATTCAGTACTTC. The V gene is TRBV4-1, the J gene TRBJ2-4, with D maybe TRBD2 (6 bases). This CDR3 has 17 residues. The germline V and J ends were trimmed by 4 bases and 5 bases, with 21 bases remaining between them. The germline V gene encodes CDR1 MGHRA and CDR2 YSYEKL.

The J gene is TRBJ2-5, the V gene TRBV19; 9 bases align to TRBD1. The germline gives CDR1 LNHDA, CDR2 SQIVND (reference sequence). V lost 4 bases and J lost 4; bases outside the gene matches: 7. The CDR3 loop spans 15 amino acids. DNA of the CDR3: TGTGCCAGTAGTAAAGGACAGGGGATGGGAGAGACCCAGTACTTC. Its protein is CASSKGQGMGETQYF.

This chain connects TRBV29-1 to TRBJ2-4; 10 nucleotides match TRBD1. The CDR3 sequence is 15 residues long. The V and J ends lost 7 bases and 1 base, in that order; junction bases with no gene match: 7. The germline V gene has CDR1 SQVTM and CDR2 ANQGSEA. The CDR3 loop reads CSAGQGGNAKNIQYF. The CDR3 DNA sequence: TGCAGCGCTGGACAGGGGGGAAATGCCAAAAACATTCAGTACTTC.

The chain couples TRBV14 to TRBJ1-3; D call uncertain. CDR1 is SGHDN and CDR2 is FVKESK in the germline V gene. V was trimmed by 8 bases and J by 1 base, leaving 3 bases between them. The CDR3 extends over 11 amino acids. The CDR3 spells CASRSGNTIYF. The DNA of the CDR3 is TGTGCCAGCCGGTCTGGAAACACCATATATTTT.

The chain recombines TRBV27 with TRBJ1-5; D gene unclear. Germline values: CDR1 MNHEY, CDR2 SMNVEV (reference sequence). The CDR3 covers 13 residues. V was pared by 0 bases and J by 3 bases, with 3 bases between. The CDR3 bases are TGTGCCAGCAGTTTATCACTCAATCAGCCCCAGCATTTT. Encoded protein: CASSLSLNQPQHF.

The rearrangement joins TRBV11-2 to TRBJ2-1, with TRBD2 matching 7 bases. Trimming cost V 3 bases and J 0 bases; bases outside gene matches: 2. CDR1 and CDR2 (germline): SGHAT, FQNNGV. The CDR3 runs 15 residues. The CDR3 here is CASSFQRGSYNEQFF. In DNA form, the CDR3 reads TGTGCCAGCAGCTTCCAGCGGGGCTCCTACAATGAGCAGTTCTTC.

This chain connects TRBV10-3 to TRBJ1-1; 9 nucleotides line up with TRBD1. Germline V gives CDR1 ENHRY, CDR2 SYGVKD. CDR3 length: 15 amino acids. J was trimmed by 5 bases and V by 9 bases; bases with no gene match: 13. The CDR3 DNA follows: TGTGCCATTCGTTACAACACAGGGGGCGCAACTGAAGCTTTCTTT. Its translation is CAIRYNTGGATEAFF.

This clone was found a few times. The chain recombines TRBV19 with TRBJ1-4; D gene unclear. Germline loops: CDR1 LNHDA, CDR2 SQIVND (reference sequence). This CDR3 comprises 13 residues. With 6 bases removed from V and 8 bases from J, the gap between germline ends came to 13 bases. The CDR3 nucleotides are TGTGCCAGTAGCCGTGAGGTTCGGGAAAAACTGTTTTTT. Protein product: CASSREVREKLFF. The variable domain in full, completed from reference TRBV19 and TRBJ1-4, reads DGGITQSPKYLFRKEGQNVTLSCEQNLNHDAMYWYRQDPGQGLRLIYYSQIVNDFQKGDIAEGYSVSREKKESFPLTVTSAQKNPTAFYLCASSREVREKLFFGSGTQLSVL.

This clone was seen a handful of times. This chain joins TRBV2 and TRBJ1-4; TRBD1 might be the D (6 bases). This CDR3 comprises 17 residues. Trimming pared 3 bases from V and 2 bases from J, leaving 16 bases between. CDR1 is SNHLY and CDR2 is FYNNEI in the germline V gene. The CDR3 here is CASSDRTGLGTNEKLFF. DNA of the CDR3: TGTGCCAGCAGTGATAGAACAGGGCTAGGGACTAATGAAAAACTGTTTTTT.

This rearrangement joins TRBV10-2 to TRBJ1-1, with D uncertain. This CDR3 comprises 12 residues. The germline V and J ends were trimmed by 4 bases and 11 bases, with 14 bases remaining between them. Per the germline V gene, CDR1 is WSHSY and CDR2 is SAAADI. Written as DNA, the CDR3 is TGCGCCAGCAGTGGCGACGCCCGAGGTGCTTTCTTT. It is translated as CASSGDARGAFF.

The chain links TRBV11-2 to TRBJ2-7; D is ambiguous. The V gene's germline CDR1 is SGHAT and CDR2 FQNNGV. The V gene lost 1 base and the J gene lost 6 bases, with 13 bases spanning the gap. The CDR3 has 14 amino acids. The CDR3 DNA reads as TGTGCCAGCAGCTTAGCAGCAAGCCCAGGCGAGCAGTACTTC. It is translated as CASSLAASPGEQYF. The complete variable domain, with remaining parts taken from reference TRBV11-2 and TRBJ2-7, reads EAGVAQSPRYKIIEKRQSVAFWCNPISGHATLYWYQQILGQGPKLLIQFQNNGVVDDSQLPKDRFSAERLKGVDSTLKIQPAKLEDSAVYLCASSLAASPGEQYFGPGTRLTVT.

The chain couples TRBV2 to TRBJ2-7; 7 bases are shared with TRBD1. The V gene's germline CDR1 is SNHLY and CDR2 FYNNEI. V trimming: 6 bases; J trimming: 2 bases; junction bases outside the gene matches: 4. This CDR3 has 13 amino acids. This CDR3 reads CASRQGPTYEQYF. CDR3 coding DNA: TGTGCCAGCAGACAGGGGCCTACCTACGAGCAGTACTTC.

The V and J genes are TRBV5-1 and TRBJ2-1; possibly TRBD2 for D (5 bases). This CDR3 is 11 amino acids long. From germline, CDR1 is SGHRS and CDR2 YFSETQ. V lost 7 bases to trimming and J lost 6 bases, with 8 bases between them. This CDR3 reads CASLAGNEQFF. DNA for the CDR3: TGCGCCAGCCTGGCGGGCAATGAGCAGTTCTTC.

The chain is built from TRBV28 and TRBJ2-1; D is unresolved. Trimming took off 6 bases at V and 0 bases at J, with 12 bases between the two ends. The germline gives CDR1 MDHEN, CDR2 SYDVKM. The CDR3 length is 15 residues. The CDR3 reads CASSFSRNSYNEQFF. The CDR3 DNA reads TGTGCCAGCAGCTTTAGTCGGAACTCCTACAATGAGCAGTTCTTC.

V and J are TRBV9 and TRBJ2-1, with a possible D match to TRBD1 (6 bases). V dropped 5 bases and J dropped 7 bases, with 13 bases sitting between them. The CDR3 extends over 13 amino acids. Germline lookup yields CDR1 SGDLS and CDR2 YYNGEE. The CDR3 spells CASRKAGENEQFF. For the CDR3, the DNA is TGTGCCAGCAGGAAGGCAGGGGAGAATGAGCAGTTCTTC. The full variable domain, in which reference TRBV9 and TRBJ2-1 provide the parts outside the CDR3, is DSGVTQTPKHLITATGQRVTLRCSPRSGDLSVYWYQQSLDQGLQFLIQYYNGEERAKGNILERFSAQQFPDLHSELNLSSLELGDSALYFCASRKAGENEQFFGPGTRLTVL.

The chain combines TRBV27 with TRBJ2-1; a weak D match, TRBD2 (5 bases). The germline V gene encodes CDR1 MNHEY and CDR2 SMNVEV (reference sequence). This CDR3 comprises 15 residues. V lost 2 bases and J lost 2, with 10 bases in between. The CDR3 sequence is CASSLEGSTYNEQFF. The DNA for the CDR3 is TGTGCCAGCAGTTTAGAGGGATCCACCTACAATGAGCAGTTCTTC.